This T cell receptor beta chain was sequenced in a study of T cells in Graves' hyperthyroidism and ophthalmopathy. Patients showing uncontrolled infection, other autoimmune disease, pregnancy or lactation were ineligible. The TCR beta CDR3 regions underwent amplification using RNA transcripts as the source. HTBI primers were used for first-round RT-PCR of the TCR CDR3. MiXCR, applied by TCRdb to the multiplex PCR reads, yields one record per CDR3 protein. The repertoire holds 450,000 to 700,000 distinct CDR3 sequences, with under 60% as singletons. This CDR3 comprises 16 residues. The ends lost 5 bases at V and 3 bases at J; junction bases unmatched: 11. CDR1 is SGHVS, CDR2 FQNEAQ, per germline. General study results and limits: Expanded thyroid clonotypes (above 0.001) were mostly also found in blood.

A word on this clonotype: Its antigen is not identified.

Specimen: peripheral blood or thyroid tissue (not recorded which). The sequence came from an adult woman with Graves' disease, either hyperthyroidism or ophthalmopathy (not recorded which). The J gene is TRBJ2-5, the V gene TRBV7-8, with 8 bases that match TRBD1. The CDR3 DNA is TGTGCCAGCAGCCCCCGGACAGGGCCGCCAAAAGAGACCCAGTACTTC. It codes for CASSPRTGPPKETQYF.